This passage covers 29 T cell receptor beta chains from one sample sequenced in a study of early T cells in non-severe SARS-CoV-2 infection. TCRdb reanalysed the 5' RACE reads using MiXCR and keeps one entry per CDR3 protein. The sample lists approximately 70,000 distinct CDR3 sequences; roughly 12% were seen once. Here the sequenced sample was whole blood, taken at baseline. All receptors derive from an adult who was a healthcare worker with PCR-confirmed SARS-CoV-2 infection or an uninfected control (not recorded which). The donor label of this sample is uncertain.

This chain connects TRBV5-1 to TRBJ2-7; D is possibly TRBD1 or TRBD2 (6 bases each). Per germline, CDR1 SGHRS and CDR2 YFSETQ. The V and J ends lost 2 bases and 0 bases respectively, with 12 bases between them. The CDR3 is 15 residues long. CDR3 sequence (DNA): TGCGCCAGCAGCTTCCGGACGGGGGCCTCCTACGAGCAGTACTTC. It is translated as CASSFRTGASYEQYF.

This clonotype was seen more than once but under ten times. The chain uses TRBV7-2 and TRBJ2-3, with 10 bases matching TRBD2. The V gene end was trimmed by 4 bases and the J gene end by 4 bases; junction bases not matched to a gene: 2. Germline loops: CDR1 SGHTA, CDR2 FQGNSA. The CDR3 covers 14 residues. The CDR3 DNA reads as TGTGCCAGCAGCTCCACTAGCGGGGCAGATACGCAGTATTTT. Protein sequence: CASSSTSGADTQYF.

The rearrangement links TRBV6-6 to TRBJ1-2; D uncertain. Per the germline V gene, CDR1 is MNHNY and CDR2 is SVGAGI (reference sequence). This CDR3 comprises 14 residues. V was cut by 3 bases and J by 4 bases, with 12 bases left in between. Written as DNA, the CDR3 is TGTGCCAGCAGTTATGGCGGGAGAGTCTATGGCTACACCTTC. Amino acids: CASSYGGRVYGYTF.

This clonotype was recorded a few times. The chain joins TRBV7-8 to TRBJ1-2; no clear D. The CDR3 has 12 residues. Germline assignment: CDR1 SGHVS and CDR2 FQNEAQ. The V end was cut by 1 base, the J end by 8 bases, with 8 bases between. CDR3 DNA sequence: TGTGCCAGCAGCTTAGGAGAGTACGGCTACACCTTC. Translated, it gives CASSLGEYGYTF.

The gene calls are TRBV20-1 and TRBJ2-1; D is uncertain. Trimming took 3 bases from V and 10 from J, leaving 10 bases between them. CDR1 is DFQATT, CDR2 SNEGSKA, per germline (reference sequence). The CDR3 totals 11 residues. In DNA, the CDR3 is TGCAGTGCTAGTTTAAATGGGGAGCAGTTCTTC. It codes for CSASLNGEQFF.

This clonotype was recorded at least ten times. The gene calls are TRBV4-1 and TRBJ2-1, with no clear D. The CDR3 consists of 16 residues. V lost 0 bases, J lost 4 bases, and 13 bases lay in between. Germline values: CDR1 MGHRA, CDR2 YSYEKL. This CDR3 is CASSQDSRPRYNEQFF. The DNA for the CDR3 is TGCGCCAGCAGCCAAGACTCACGCCCGAGATACAATGAGCAGTTCTTC.

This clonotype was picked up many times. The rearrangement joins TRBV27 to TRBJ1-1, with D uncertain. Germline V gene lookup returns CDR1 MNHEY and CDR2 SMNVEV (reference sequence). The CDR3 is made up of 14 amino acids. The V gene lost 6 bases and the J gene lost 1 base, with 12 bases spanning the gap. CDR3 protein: CASSQVGPNTEAFF. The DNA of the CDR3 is TGTGCCAGCAGCCAGGTAGGGCCGAACACTGAAGCTTTCTTT.

As DNA, the CDR3 is TGTGCCAGCAGCCCACAGGGGGGGGGCCACGAGCAGTACTTC. Protein: CASSPQGGGHEQYF. The chain recombines TRBV9 with TRBJ2-7, with D possibly TRBD1 on 8 matching bases. Germline V CDR1 and CDR2: SGDLS, YYNGEE. The V end lost 4 bases, the J end lost 5 bases, and 16 bases lay between the germline ends. There are 14 residues in the CDR3.

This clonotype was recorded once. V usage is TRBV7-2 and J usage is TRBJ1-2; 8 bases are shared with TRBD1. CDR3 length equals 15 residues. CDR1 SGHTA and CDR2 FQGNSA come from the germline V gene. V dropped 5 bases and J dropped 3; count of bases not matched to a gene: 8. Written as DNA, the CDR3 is TGTGCCAGCAGCACCAACACAGGGGGATACTATGGCTACACCTTC. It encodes CASSTNTGGYYGYTF.

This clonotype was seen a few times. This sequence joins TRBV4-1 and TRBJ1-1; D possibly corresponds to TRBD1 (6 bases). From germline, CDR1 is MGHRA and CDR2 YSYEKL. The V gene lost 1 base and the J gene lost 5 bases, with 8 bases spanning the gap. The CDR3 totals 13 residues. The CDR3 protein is CASSQVRGTEAFF. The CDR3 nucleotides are TGCGCCAGCAGCCAAGTCAGGGGAACTGAAGCTTTCTTT.

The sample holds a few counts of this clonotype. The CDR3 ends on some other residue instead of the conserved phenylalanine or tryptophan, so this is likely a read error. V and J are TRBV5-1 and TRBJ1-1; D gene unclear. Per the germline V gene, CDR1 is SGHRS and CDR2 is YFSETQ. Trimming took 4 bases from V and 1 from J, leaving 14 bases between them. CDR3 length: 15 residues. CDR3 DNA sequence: TGCGCCAGCAGCGCATCAGGAGGGCGGAACACTGAAGCTTTCCTT. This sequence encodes CASSASGGRNTEAFL.

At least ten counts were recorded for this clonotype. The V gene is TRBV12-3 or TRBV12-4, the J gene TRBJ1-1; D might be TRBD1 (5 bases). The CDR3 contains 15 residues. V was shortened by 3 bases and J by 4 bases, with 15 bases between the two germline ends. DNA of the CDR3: TGTGCCAGCAGTTTTGGGGGAATGGGGGGCACTGAAGCTTTCTTT. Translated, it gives CASSFGGMGGTEAFF.

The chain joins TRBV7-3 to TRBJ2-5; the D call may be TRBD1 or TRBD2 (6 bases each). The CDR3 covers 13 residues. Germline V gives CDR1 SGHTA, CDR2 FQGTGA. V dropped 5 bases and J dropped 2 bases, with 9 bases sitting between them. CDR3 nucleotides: TGTGCCAGCAGCAGGGGGGAACAAGAGACCCAGTACTTC. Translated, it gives CASSRGEQETQYF.

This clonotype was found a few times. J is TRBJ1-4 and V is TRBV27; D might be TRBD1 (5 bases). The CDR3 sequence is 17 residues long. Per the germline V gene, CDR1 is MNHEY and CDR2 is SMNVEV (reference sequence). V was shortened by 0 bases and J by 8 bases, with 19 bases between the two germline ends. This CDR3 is CASSLSPPGTGDEKLFF. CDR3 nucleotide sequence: TGTGCCAGCAGTTTATCGCCCCCCGGGACCGGAGACGAAAAACTGTTTTTT. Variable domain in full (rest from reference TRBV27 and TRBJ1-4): EAQVTQNPRYLITVTGKKLTVTCSQNMNHEYMSWYRQDPGLGLRQIYYSMNVEVTDKGDVPEGYKVSRKEKRNFPLILESPSPNQTSLYFCASSLSPPGTGDEKLFFGSGTQLSVL.

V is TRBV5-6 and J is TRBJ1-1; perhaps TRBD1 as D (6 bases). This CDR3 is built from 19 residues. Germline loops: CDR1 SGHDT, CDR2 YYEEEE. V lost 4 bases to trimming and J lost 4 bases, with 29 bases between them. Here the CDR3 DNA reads TGTGCCAGCAGCCGAGCGGACAGCCTCATCTCCCTTTTTAGCACTGAAGCTTTCTTT. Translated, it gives CASSRADSLISLFSTEAFF.

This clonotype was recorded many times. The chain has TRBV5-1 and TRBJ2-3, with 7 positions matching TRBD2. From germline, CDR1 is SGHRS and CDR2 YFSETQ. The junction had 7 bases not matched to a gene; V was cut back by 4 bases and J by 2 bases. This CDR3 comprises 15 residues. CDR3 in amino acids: CASSAGESDTDTQYF. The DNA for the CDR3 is TGCGCCAGCAGCGCGGGAGAGTCGGACACAGATACGCAGTATTTT.

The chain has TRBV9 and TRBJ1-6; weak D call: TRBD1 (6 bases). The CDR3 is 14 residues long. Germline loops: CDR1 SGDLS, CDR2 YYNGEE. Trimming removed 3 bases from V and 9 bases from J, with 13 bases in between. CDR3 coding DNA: TGTGCCAGCAGCGGAGAACAGGGCGCTTCACCCCTCCACTTT. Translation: CASSGEQGASPLHF.

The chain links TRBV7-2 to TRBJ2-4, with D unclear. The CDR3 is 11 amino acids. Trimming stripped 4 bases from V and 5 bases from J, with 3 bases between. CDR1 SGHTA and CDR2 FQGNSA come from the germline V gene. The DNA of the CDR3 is TGTGCCAGCAGCTGGGAAAACATTCAGTACTTC. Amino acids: CASSWENIQYF.

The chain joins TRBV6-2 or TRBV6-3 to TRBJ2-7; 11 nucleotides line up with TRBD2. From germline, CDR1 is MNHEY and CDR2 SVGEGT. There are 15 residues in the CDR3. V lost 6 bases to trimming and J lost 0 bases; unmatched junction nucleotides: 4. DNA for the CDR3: TGTGCCAGCAGAACTAGCGGGAGACACTCCTACGAGCAGTACTTC. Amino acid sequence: CASRTSGRHSYEQYF.

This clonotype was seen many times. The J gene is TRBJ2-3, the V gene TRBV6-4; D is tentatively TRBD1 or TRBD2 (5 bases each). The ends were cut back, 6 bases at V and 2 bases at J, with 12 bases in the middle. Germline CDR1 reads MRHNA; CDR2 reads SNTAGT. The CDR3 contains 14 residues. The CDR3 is CASSRDRDTDTQYF. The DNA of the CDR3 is TGTGCCAGCAGCCGGGACCGAGACACAGATACGCAGTATTTT.

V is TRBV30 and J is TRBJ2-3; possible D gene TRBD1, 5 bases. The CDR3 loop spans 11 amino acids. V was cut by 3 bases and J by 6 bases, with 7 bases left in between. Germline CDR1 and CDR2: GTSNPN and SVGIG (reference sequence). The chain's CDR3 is CAWRRQDTQYF. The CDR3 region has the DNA TGTGCCTGGAGGAGACAGGATACGCAGTATTTT.

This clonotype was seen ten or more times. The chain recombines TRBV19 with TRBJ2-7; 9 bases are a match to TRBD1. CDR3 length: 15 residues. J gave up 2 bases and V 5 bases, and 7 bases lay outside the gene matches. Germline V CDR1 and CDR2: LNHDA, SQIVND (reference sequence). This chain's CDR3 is CASSAGTGPAYEQYF. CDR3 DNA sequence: TGTGCCAGTAGTGCAGGGACAGGGCCAGCCTACGAGCAGTACTTC. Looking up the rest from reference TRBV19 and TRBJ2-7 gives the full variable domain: DGGITQSPKYLFRKEGQNVTLSCEQNLNHDAMYWYRQDPGQGLRLIYYSQIVNDFQKGDIAEGYSVSREKKESFPLTVTSAQKNPTAFYLCASSAGTGPAYEQYFGPGTRLTVT.

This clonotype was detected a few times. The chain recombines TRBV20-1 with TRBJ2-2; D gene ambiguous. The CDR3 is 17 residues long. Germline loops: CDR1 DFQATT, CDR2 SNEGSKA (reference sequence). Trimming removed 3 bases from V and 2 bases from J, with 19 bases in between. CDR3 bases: TGCAGTGCTAGGGCTGGGCCCCAAGAGATAAACACCGGGGAGCTGTTTTTT. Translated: CSARAGPQEINTGELFF.

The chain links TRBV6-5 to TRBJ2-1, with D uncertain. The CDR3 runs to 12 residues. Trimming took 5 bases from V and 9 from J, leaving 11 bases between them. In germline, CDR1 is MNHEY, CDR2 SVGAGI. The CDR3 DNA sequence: TGTGCCAGCAGTAACCCACAAACTGAGCAGTTCTTC. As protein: CASSNPQTEQFF.

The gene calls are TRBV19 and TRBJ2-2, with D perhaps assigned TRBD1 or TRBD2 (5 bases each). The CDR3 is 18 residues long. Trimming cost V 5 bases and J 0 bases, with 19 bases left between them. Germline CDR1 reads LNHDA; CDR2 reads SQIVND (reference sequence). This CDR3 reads CASSASGRNFANTGELFF. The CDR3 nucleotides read TGTGCCAGTAGTGCTTCGGGACGGAACTTCGCGAACACCGGGGAGCTGTTTTTT.

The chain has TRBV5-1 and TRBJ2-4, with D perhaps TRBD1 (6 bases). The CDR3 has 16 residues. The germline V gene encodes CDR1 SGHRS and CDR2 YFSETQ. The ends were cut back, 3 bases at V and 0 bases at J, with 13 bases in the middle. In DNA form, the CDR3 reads TGCGCCAGCAGCTCTGGACAGAATCTAGCCAAAAACATTCAGTACTTC. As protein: CASSSGQNLAKNIQYF.

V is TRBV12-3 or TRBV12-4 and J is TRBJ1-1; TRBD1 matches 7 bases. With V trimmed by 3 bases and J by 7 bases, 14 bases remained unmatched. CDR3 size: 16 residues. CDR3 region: CASSLNPGTVESEAFF. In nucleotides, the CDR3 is TGTGCCAGCAGTTTGAATCCCGGGACAGTCGAGAGTGAAGCTTTCTTT.

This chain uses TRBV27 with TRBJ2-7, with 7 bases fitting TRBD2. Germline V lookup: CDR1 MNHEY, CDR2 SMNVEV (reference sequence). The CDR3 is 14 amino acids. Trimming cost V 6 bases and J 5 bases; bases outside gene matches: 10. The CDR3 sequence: CASSLWGGDDEQYF. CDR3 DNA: TGTGCCAGCAGCCTTTGGGGGGGTGACGACGAGCAGTACTTC.

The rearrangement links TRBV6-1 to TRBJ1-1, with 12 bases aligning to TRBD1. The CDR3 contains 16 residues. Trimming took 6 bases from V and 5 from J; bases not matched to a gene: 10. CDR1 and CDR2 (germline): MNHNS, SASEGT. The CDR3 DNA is TGTGCCAGCAGCCCATGGGACAGGGGGCGAATAACTGAAGCTTTCTTT. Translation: CASSPWDRGRITEAFF.